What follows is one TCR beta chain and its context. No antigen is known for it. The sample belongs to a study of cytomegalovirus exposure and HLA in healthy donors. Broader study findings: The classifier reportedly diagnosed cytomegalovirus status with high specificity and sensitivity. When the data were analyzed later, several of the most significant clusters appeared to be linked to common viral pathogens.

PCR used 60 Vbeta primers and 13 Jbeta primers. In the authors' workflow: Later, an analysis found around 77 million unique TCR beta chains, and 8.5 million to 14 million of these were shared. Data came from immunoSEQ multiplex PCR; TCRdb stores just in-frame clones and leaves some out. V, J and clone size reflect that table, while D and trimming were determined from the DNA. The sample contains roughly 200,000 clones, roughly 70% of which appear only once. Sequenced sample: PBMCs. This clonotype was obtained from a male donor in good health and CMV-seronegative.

The DNA of the CDR3 is TGTGCCAGCAGTGATACAGGGGGATTAGAAAGGGATGAGCAGTTCTTC. It specifies CASSDTGGLERDEQFF. The V call is TRBV6-1, the J call TRBJ2-1; 8 nucleotides line up with TRBD1. This CDR3 is built from 16 residues. Per germline, CDR1 MNHNS and CDR2 SASEGT. V shed 3 bases and J 8 bases; nucleotides not matched to a gene: 12.